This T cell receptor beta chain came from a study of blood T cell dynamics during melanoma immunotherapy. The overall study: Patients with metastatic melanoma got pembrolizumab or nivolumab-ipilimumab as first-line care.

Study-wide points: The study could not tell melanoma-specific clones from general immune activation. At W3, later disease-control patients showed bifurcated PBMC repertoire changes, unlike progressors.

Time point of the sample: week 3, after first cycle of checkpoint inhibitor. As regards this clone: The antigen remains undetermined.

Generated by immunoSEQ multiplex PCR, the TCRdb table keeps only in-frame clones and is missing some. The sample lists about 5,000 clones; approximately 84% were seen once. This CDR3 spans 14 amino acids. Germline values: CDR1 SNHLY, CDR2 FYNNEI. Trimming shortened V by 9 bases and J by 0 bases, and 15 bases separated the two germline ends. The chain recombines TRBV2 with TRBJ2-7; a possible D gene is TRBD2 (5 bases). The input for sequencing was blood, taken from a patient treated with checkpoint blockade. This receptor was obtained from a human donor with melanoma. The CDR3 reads CASAGEASSYEQYF. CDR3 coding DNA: TGTGCCAGTGCGGGTGAGGCCAGCTCCTACGAGCAGTACTTC.